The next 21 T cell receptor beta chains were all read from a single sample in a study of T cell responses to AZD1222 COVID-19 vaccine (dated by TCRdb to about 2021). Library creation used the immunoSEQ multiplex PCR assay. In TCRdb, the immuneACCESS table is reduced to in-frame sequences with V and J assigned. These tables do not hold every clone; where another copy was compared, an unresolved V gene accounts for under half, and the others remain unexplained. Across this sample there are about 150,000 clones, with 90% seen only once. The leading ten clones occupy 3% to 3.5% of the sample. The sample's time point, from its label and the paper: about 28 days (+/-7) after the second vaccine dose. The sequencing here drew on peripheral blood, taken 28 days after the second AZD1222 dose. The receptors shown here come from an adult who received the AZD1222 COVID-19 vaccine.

CDR3 loop: CASSLGDISYEQYF. The CDR3 region has the DNA TGTGCCAGCAGCTTAGGGGACATCTCCTACGAGCAGTACTTC. The genes are TRBV7-8 and TRBJ2-7; D is perhaps TRBD1 (6 bases). There are 14 residues in the CDR3. The ends were cut back, 1 base at V and 0 bases at J, with 7 bases in the middle. Germline CDR1 reads SGHVS; CDR2 reads FQNEAQ.

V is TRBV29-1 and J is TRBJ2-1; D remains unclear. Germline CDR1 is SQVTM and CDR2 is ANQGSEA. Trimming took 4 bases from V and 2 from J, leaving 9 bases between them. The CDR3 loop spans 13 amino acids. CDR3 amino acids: CSVVLTTYNEQFF. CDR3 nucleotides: TGCAGCGTTGTTCTAACGACCTACAATGAGCAGTTCTTC.

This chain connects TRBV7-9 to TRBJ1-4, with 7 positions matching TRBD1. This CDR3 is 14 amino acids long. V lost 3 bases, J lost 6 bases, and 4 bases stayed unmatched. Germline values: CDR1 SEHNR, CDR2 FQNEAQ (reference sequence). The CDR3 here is CASSFQGTDEKLFF. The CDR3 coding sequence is TGTGCCAGCAGCTTCCAGGGGACAGATGAAAAACTGTTTTTT.

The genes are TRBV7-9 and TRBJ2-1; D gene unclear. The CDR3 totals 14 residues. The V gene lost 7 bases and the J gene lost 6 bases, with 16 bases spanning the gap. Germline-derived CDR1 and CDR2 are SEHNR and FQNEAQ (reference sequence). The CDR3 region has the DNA TGTGCCAGCAAGGAGAATCAAGCCCCCAATGAGCAGTTCTTC. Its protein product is CASKENQAPNEQFF.

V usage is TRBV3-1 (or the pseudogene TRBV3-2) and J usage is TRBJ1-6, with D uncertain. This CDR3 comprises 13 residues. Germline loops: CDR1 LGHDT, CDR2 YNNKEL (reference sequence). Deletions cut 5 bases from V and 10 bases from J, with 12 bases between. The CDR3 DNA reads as TGTGCCAGCAGCGAAAGGGCGGGATCACCCCTCCACTTT. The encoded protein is CASSERAGSPLHF.

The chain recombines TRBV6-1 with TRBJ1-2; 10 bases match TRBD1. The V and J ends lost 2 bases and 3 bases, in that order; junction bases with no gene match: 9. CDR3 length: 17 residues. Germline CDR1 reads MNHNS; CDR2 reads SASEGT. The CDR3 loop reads CASSEFVTGGSHYGYTF. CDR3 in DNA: TGTGCCAGCAGTGAATTTGTGACAGGGGGCAGTCACTATGGCTACACCTTC.

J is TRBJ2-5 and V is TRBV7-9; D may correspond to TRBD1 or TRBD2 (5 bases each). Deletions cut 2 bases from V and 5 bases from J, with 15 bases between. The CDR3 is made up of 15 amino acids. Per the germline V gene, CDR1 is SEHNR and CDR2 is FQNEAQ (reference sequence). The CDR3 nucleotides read TGTGCCAGCAGCTTATCCCCGGGACCACAGGAGACCCAGTACTTC. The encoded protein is CASSLSPGPQETQYF.

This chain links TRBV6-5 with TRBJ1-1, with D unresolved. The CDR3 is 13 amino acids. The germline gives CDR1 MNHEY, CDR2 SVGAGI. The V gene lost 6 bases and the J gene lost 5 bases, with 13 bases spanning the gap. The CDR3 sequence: CASRRPPGTEAFF. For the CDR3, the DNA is TGTGCCAGCAGGAGACCACCGGGGACTGAAGCTTTCTTT.

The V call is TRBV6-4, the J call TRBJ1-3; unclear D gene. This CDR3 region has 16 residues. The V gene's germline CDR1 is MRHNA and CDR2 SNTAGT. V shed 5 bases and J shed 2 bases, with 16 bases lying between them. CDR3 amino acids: CASSLPDGRPGNTIYF. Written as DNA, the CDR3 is TGTGCCAGCAGTTTACCGGACGGGAGACCTGGAAACACCATATATTTT.

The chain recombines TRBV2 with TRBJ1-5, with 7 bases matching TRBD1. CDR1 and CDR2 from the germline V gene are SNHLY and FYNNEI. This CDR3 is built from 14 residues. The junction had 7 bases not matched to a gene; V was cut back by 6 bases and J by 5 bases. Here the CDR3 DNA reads TGTGCCAGCAGCGCGGGACAGAGAGATCAGCCCCAGCATTTT. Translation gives CASSAGQRDQPQHF.

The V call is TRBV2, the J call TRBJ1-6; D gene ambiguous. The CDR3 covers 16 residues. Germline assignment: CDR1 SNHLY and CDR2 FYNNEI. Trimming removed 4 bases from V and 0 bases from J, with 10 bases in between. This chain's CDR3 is CASSVLGSSYNSPLHF. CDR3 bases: TGTGCCAGCAGTGTATTGGGGAGCTCCTATAATTCACCCCTCCACTTT.

CDR3 amino acids: CASSQPTSGVYNEQFF. The CDR3 nucleotides are TGCGCCAGCAGCCAACCGACTAGTGGGGTCTACAATGAGCAGTTCTTC. This chain uses TRBV4-1 with TRBJ2-1, with D maybe TRBD2 (6 bases). V gave up 2 bases and J gave up 3 bases, with 14 bases separating them. CDR1 and CDR2 (germline): MGHRA, YSYEKL. This CDR3 contains 16 residues.

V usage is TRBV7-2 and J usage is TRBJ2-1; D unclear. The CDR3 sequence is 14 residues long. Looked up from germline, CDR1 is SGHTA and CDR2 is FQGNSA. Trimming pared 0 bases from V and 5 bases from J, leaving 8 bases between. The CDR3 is CASSLAMSHNEQFF. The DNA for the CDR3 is TGTGCCAGCAGCTTAGCGATGTCTCACAATGAGCAGTTCTTC. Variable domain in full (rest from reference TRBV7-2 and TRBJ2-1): GAGVSQSPSNKVTEKGKDVELRCDPISGHTALYWYRQSLGQGLEFLIYFQGNSAPDKSGLPSDRFSAERTGGSVSTLTIQRTQQEDSAVYLCASSLAMSHNEQFFGPGTRLTVL.

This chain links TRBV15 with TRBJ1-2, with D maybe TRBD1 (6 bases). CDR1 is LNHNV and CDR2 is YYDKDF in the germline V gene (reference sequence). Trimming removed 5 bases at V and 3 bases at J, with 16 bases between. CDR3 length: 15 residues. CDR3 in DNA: TGTGCCACCAGCGGCCCGGGAGGGGGGGACTATGGCTACACCTTC. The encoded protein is CATSGPGGGDYGYTF.

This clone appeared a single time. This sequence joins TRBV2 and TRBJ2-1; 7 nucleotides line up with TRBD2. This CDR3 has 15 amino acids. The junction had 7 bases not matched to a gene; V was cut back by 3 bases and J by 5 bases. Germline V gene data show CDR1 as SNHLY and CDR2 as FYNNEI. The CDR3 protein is CASSDWASGDNEQFF. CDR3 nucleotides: TGTGCCAGCAGTGATTGGGCTAGCGGTGACAATGAGCAGTTCTTC.

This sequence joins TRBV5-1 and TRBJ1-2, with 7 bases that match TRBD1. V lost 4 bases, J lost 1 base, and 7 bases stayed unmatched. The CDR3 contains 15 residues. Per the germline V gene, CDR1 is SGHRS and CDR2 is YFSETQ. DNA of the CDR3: TGCGCCAGCAGCCCTGCAGACAGGGTTAACTATGGCTACACCTTC. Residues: CASSPADRVNYGYTF.

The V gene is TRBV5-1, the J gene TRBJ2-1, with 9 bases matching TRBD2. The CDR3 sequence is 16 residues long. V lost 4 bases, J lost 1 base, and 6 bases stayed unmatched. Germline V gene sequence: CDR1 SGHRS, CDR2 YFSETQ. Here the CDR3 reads CASSGGREGSYNEQFF. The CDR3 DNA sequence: TGCGCCAGCAGCGGCGGGCGGGAGGGGTCCTACAATGAGCAGTTCTTC. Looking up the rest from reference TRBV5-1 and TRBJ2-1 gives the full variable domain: KAGVTQTPRYLIKTRGQQVTLSCSPISGHRSVSWYQQTPGQGLQFLFEYFSETQRNKGNFPGRFSGRQFSNSRSEMNVSTLELGDSALYLCASSGGREGSYNEQFFGPGTRLTVL.

The CDR3 region has the DNA TGTGCCAGCAGTCCAGGGGGCACAGATACGCAGTATTTT. Protein sequence: CASSPGGTDTQYF. The chain employs TRBV25-1 and TRBJ2-3, with a weak D call TRBD1 (6 bases). Germline-derived CDR1 and CDR2 are MGHDK and SYGVNS. The CDR3 runs 13 residues. V shed 5 bases and J shed 1 base, with 7 bases lying between them.

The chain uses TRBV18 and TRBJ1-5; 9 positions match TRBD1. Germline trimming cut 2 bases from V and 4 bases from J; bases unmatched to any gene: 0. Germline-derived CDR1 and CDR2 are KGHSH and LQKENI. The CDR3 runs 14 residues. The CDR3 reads CASSPDRGNQPQHF. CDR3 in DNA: TGTGCCAGCTCACCAGACAGGGGGAATCAGCCCCAGCATTTT.

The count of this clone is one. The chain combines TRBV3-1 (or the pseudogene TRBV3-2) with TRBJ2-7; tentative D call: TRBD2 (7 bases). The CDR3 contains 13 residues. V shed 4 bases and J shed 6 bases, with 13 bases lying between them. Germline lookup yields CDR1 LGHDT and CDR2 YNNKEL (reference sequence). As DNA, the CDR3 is TGTGCCAGCAGCCCTTCTGGGGGGGCCGAGCAGTACTTC. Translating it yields CASSPSGGAEQYF.

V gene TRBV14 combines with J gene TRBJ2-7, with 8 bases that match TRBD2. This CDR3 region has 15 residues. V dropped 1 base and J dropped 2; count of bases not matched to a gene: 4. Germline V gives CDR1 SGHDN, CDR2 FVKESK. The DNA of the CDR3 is TGTGCCAGCAGCCAAGCAACGGGAGGGCCCTACGAGCAGTACTTC. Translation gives CASSQATGGPYEQYF.